The clone carrying this T cell receptor (beta chain) was detected a few times. This sample stems from a study of T cells in Graves' hyperthyroidism and ophthalmopathy. Study-level background: Upon initial diagnosis and before any treatment, peripheral blood was collected.

CDR1 and CDR2 (germline): MNHNS, SASEGT. V gave up 8 bases and J gave up 7 bases, with 11 bases separating them. This CDR3 is 12 amino acids long. Inclusion characteristics of ophthalmopathy patients comprised a Clinical Activity Score of at least 3, a NOSPECS grade of at least 4, and duration under 3 months. TCR beta CDR3 regions were amplified from RNA transcripts. A first-round RT-PCR of the TCR CDR3 used the HTBI primer set. MiXCR, applied by TCRdb to the multiplex PCR reads, yields one record per CDR3 protein. The data hold 350,000 to 400,000 distinct CDR3 sequences, with about a fifth observed a single time.

Material for sequencing was blood. The J gene is TRBJ1-4, the V gene TRBV6-1, with a possible D match to TRBD1 (5 bases). This TCR was sampled from a man between 18 and 29 years old with Graves' ophthalmopathy. CDR3 loop: CASHRGGEKLFF. Here the CDR3 DNA reads TGTGCCAGCCACCGGGGGGGTGAAAAACTGTTTTTT.